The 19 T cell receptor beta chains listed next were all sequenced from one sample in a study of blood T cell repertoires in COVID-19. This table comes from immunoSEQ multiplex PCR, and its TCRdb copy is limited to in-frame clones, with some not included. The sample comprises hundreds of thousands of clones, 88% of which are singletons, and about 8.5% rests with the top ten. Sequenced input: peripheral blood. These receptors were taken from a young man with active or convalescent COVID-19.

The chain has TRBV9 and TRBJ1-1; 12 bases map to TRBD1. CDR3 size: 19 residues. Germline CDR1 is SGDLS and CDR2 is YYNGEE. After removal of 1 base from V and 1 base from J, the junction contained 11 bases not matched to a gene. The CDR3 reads CASSVLGQGARFGNTEAFF. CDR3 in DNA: TGTGCCAGCAGCGTACTGGGACAGGGGGCGCGTTTTGGGAACACTGAAGCTTTCTTT.

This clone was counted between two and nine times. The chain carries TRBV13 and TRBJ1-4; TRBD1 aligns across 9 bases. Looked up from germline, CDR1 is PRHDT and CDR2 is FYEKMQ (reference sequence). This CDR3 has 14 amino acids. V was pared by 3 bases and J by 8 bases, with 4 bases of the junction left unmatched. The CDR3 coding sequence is TGTGCCAGCAGCTTGGGACAGGGAGGGGAAAAACTGTTTTTT. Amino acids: CASSLGQGGEKLFF. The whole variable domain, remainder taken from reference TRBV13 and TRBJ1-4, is AAGVIQSPRHLIKEKRETATLKCYPIPRHDTVYWYQQGPGQDPQFLISFYEKMQSDKGSIPDRFSAQQFSDYHSELNMSSLELGDSALYFCASSLGQGGEKLFFGSGTQLSVL.

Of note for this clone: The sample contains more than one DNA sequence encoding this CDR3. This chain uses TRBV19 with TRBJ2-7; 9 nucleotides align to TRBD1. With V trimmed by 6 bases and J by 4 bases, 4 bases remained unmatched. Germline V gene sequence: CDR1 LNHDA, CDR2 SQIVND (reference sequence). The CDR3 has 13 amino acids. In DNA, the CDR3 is TGTGCCAGTAGCGCCGGACAGGGGTACGAGCAGTACTTC. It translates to CASSAGQGYEQYF. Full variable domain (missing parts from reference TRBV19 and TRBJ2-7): DGGITQSPKYLFRKEGQNVTLSCEQNLNHDAMYWYRQDPGQGLRLIYYSQIVNDFQKGDIAEGYSVSREKKESFPLTVTSAQKNPTAFYLCASSAGQGYEQYFGPGTRLTVT.

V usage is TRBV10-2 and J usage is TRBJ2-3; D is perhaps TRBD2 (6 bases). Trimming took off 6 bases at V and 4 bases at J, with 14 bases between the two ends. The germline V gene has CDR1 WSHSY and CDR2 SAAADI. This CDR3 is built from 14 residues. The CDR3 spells CASSRDSLSDTQYF. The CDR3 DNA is TGCGCCAGCAGCCGGGACTCACTCTCAGATACGCAGTATTTT.

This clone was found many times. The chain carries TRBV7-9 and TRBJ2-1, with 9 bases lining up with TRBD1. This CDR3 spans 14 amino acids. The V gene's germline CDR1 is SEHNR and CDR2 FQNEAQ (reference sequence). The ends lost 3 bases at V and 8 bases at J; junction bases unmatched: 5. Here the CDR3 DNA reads TGTGCCAGCAGCTTCGGGACAGGGCTGCATGAGCAGTTCTTC. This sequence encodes CASSFGTGLHEQFF.

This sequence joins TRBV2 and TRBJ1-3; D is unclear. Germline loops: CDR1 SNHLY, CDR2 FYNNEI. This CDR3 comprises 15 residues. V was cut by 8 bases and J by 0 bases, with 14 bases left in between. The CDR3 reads CASYDGAFSGNTIYF. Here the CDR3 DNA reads TGTGCCAGCTATGACGGAGCGTTCTCTGGAAACACCATATATTTT.

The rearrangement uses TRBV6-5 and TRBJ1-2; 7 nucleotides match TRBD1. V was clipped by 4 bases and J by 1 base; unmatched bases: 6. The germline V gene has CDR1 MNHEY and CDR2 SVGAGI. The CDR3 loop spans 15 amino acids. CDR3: CASSSLDRVNYGYTF. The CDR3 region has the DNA TGTGCCAGCAGTTCCTTAGACAGGGTTAACTATGGCTACACCTTC.

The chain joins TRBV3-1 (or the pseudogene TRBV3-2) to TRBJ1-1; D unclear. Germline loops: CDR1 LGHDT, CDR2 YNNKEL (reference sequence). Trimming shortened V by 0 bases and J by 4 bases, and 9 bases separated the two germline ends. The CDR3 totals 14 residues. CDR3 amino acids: CASSQEGSTTEAFF. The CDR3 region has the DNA TGTGCCAGCAGCCAAGAGGGGAGTACCACTGAAGCTTTCTTT.

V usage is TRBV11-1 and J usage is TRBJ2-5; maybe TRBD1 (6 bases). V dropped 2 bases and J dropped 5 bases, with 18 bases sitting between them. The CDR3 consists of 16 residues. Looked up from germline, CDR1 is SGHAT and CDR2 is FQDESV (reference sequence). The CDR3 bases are TGTGCCAGCAGCTTATCTCCACAGGGCTCGTGGGAGACCCAGTACTTC. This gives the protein CASSLSPQGSWETQYF. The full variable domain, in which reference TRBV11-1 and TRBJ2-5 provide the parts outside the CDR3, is EAEVAQSPRYKITEKSQAVAFWCDPISGHATLYWYRQILGQGPELLVQFQDESVVDDSQLPKDRFSAERLKGVDSTLKIQPAELGDSAMYLCASSLSPQGSWETQYFGPGTRLLVL.

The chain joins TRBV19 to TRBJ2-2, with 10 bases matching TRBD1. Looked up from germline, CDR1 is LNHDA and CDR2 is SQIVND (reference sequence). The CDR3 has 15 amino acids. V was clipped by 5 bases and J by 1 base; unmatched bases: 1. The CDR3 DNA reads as TGTGCCAGTAGTTGGACAGGGGGGAACACCGGGGAGCTGTTTTTT. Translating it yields CASSWTGGNTGELFF.

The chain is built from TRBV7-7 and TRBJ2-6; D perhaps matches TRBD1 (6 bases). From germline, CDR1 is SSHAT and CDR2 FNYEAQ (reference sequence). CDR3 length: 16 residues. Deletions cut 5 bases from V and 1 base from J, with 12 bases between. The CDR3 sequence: CASSPQTGSGANVLTF. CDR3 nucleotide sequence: TGTGCCAGCAGCCCTCAAACAGGGTCTGGGGCCAACGTCCTGACTTTC. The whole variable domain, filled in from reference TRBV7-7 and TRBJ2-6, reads GAGVSQSPRYKVTKRGQDVTLRCDPISSHATLYWYQQALGQGPEFLTYFNYEAQPDKSGLPSDRFSAERPEGSISTLTIQRTEQRDSAMYRCASSPQTGSGANVLTFGAGSRLTVL.

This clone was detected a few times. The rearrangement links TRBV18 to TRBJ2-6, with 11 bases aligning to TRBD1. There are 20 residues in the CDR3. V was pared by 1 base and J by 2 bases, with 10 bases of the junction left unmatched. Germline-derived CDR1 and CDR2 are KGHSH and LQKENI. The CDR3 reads CASSPLRTADRGPGANVLTF. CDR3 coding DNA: TGTGCCAGCTCACCACTAAGAACTGCGGACAGGGGGCCTGGGGCCAACGTCCTGACTTTC. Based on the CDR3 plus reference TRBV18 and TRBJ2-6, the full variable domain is NAGVMQNPRHLVRRRGQEARLRCSPMKGHSHVYWYRQLPEEGLKFMVYLQKENIIDESGMPKERFSAEFPKEGPSILRIQQVVRGDSAAYFCASSPLRTADRGPGANVLTFGAGSRLTVL.

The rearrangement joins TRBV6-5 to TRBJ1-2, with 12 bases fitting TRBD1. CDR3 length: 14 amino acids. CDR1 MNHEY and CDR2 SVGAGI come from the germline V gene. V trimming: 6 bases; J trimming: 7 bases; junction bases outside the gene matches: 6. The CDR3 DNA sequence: TGTGCCAGCAGCTCCGGGACAGGGGGCCTTGGCTACACCTTC. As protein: CASSSGTGGLGYTF.

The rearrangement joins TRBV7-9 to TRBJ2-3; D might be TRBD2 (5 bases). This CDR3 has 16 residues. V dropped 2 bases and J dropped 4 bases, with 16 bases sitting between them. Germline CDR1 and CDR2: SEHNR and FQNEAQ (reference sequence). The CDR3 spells CASSLIGEPASDTQYF. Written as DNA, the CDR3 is TGTGCCAGCAGCTTAATCGGGGAGCCTGCGTCAGATACGCAGTATTTT. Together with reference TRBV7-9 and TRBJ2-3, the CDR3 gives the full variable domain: DTGVSQNPRHKITKRGQNVTFRCDPISEHNRLYWYRQTLGQGPEFLTYFQNEAQLEKSRLLSDRFSAERPKGSFSTLEIQRTEQGDSAMYLCASSLIGEPASDTQYFGPGTRLTVL.

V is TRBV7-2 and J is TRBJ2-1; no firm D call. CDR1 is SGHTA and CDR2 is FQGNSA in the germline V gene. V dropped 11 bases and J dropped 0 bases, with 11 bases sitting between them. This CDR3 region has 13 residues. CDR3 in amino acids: CAGAWSSYNEQFF. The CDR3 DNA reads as TGTGCCGGAGCTTGGTCCTCCTACAATGAGCAGTTCTTC.

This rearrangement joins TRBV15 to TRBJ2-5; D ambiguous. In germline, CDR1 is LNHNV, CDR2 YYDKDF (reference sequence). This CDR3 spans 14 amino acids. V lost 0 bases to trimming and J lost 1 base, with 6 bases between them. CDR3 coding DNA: TGTGCCACCAGCAGAGATAACAGCCAAGAGACCCAGTACTTC. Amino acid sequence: CATSRDNSQETQYF.

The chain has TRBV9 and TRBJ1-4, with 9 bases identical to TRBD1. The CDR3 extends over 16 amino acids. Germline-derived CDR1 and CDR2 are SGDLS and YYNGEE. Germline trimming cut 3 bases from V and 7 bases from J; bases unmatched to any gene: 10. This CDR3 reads CASSAGGGQGVEKLFF. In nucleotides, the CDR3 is TGTGCCAGCAGCGCCGGTGGGGGACAGGGTGTTGAAAAACTGTTTTTT.

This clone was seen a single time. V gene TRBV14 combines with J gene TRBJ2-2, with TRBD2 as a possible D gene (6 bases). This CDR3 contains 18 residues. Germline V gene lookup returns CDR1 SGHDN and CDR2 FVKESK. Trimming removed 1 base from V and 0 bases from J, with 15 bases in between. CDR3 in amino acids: CASSQAGSGVPNTGELFF. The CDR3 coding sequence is TGTGCCAGCAGCCAAGCAGGGTCGGGGGTTCCGAACACCGGGGAGCTGTTTTTT.

The CDR3 here is CASSYDLDIAYEQYF. The CDR3 DNA is TGTGCCAGCAGCTATGATTTGGACATAGCTTACGAGCAGTACTTC. The chain links TRBV11-2 to TRBJ2-7; possibly TRBD1 for D (5 bases). Germline V gene sequence: CDR1 SGHAT, CDR2 FQNNGV. The CDR3 has 15 amino acids. V lost 4 bases and J 4 bases, leaving 17 bases between the germline ends.